This is a list of T cell receptor beta chains from one sample in a study of CD8+ T cells in alopecia areata. Repertoires were generated with immunoSEQ multiplex PCR, while TCRdb's copy carries only in-frame clones and drops some. The sample records around 65,000 clones, about half being singletons. The sample consisted of CD8+ T cells sorted from blood, taken at week 0. All receptors derive from a human donor with alopecia areata. The CDR3 runs from the conserved cysteine through the conserved F or W. The D gene is left open where the match is weak. Clone size appears in some rows only: once, few, many, or a class for an expanded clone.

clone size | J gene | D gene | V gene | CDR3 protein | CDR3 DNA
. | TRBJ2-7 | . | TRBV4-1 | CASSQASWEPVYEQYF | TGCGCCAGCAGCCAGGCGAGCTGGGAGCCCGTGTACGAGCAGTACTTC
. | TRBJ1-5 | . | TRBV27 | CASSLQYSNQPQHF | TGTGCCAGCAGTTTACAGTATAGCAATCAGCCCCAGCATTTT
once | TRBJ1-1 | TRBD1 | TRBV5-4 | CASSSAPQGGDTEAFF | TGTGCCAGCAGCTCAGCACCCCAGGGGGGGGACACTGAAGCTTTCTTT
. | TRBJ2-5 | TRBD1 | TRBV10-2 | CASSPGTGVVQETQYF | TGCGCCAGCAGTCCCGGGACAGGGGTAGTCCAAGAGACCCAGTACTTC
. | TRBJ2-3 | . | TRBV7-6 | CASSTREASPDTQYF | TGTGCCAGCAGCACTAGGGAAGCCTCTCCAGATACGCAGTATTTT
. | TRBJ1-1 | . | TRBV4-1 | CASSRERGNTEAFF | TGCGCCAGCAGCCGCGAAAGGGGGAACACTGAAGCTTTCTTT
. | TRBJ1-5 | . | TRBV4-1 | CASSQERAQGPQHF | TGCGCCAGCAGCCAAGAAAGGGCGCAAGGGCCCCAGCATTTT
. | TRBJ2-5 | . | TRBV27 | CASSSSPYQETQYF | TGTGCCAGCAGTTCTTCCCCGTACCAAGAGACCCAGTACTTC
. | TRBJ1-4 | . | TRBV29-1 | CSVEVATGLLEKLFF | TGCAGCGTTGAAGTAGCGACAGGTCTTCTAGAAAAACTGTTTTTT
. | TRBJ1-5 | . | TRBV28 | CASSYTNQPQHF | TGTGCCAGCAGTTATACAAATCAGCCCCAGCATTTT
. | TRBJ2-7 | TRBD2 | TRBV7-9 | CASSLGGSGSYEQYF | TGTGCCAGCAGCTTGGGCGGGAGTGGGTCCTACGAGCAGTACTTC
once | TRBJ2-7 | . | TRBV27 | CASRGGLNEQYF | TGTGCCAGCAGGGGTGGTCTAAACGAGCAGTACTTC
. | TRBJ2-7 | TRBD2 | TRBV2 | CASKPGLAAYEQYF | TGTGCCAGCAAACCGGGACTAGCGGCCTACGAGCAGTACTTC
. | TRBJ2-5 | TRBD2 | TRBV7-9 | CASSAGTSGDQETQYF | TGTGCCAGCAGCGCCGGGACTAGCGGGGACCAAGAGACCCAGTACTTC
few | TRBJ1-1 | TRBD1 | TRBV7-8 | CASSLLTGGREAFF | TGTGCCAGCAGCCTCCTGACAGGGGGTAGGGAAGCTTTCTTT